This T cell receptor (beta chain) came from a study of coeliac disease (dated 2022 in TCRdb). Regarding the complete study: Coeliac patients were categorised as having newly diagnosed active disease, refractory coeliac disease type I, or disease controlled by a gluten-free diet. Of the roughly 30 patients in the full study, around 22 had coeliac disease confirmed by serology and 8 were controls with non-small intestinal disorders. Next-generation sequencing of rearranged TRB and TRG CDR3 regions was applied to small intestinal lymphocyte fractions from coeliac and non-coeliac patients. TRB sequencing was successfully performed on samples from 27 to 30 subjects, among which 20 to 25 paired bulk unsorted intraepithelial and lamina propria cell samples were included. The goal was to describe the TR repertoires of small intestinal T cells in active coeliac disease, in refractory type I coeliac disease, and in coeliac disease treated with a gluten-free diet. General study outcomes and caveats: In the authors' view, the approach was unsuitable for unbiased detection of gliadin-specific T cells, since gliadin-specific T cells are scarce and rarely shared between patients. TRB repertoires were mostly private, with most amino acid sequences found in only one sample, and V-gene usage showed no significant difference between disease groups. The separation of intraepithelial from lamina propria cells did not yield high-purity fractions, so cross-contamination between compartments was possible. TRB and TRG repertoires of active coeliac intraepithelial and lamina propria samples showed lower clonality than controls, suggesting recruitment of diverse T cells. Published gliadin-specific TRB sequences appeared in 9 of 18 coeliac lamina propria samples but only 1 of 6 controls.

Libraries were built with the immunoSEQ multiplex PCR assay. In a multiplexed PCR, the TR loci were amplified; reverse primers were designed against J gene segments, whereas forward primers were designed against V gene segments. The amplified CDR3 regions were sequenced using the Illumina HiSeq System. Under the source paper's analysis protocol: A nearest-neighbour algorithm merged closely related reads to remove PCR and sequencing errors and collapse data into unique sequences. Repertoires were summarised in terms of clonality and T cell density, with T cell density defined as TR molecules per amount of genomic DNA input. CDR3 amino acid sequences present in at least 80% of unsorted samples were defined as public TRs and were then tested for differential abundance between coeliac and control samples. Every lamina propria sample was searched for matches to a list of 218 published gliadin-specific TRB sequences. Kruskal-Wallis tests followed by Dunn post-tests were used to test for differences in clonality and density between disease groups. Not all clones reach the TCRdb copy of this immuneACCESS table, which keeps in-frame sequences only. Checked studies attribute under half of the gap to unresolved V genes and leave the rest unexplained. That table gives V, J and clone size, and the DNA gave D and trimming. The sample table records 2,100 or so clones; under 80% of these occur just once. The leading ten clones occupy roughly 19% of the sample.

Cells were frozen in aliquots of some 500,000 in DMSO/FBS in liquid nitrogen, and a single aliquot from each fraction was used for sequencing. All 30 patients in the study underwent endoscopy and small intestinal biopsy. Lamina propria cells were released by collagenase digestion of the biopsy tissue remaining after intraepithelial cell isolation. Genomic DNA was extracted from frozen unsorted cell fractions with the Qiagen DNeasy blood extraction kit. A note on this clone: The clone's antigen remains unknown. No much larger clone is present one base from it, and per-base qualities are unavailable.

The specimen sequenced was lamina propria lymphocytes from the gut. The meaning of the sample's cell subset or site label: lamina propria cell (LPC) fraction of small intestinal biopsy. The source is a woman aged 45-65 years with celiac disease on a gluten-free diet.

The DNA sequence reads TGCGCCAGCAGCCCAAGGGGGGGGTCGAGCTCCTACAATGAGCAGTTCTTC. It codes for CASSPRGGSSSYNEQFF. The chain uses TRBV4-1 and TRBJ2-1; D gene: possibly TRBD2, on 7 matching bases. V loses 4 bases of germline sequence and J loses 0 bases, and the interval between the two ends is 16 bases. CDR1 and CDR2 (MGHRA, YSYEKL) derive from the germline V gene. From its cysteine to its phenylalanine, the CDR3 spans 17 amino acids. Only CDR3 DNA remains: 51 bases, in frame from the first base.